This T cell receptor (beta chain) is drawn from a study of T-cell reconstitution after alpha-beta-depleted transplantation in children. Preparation of the TCRbeta library involved a method that used unique molecular identifiers. TCRdb recomputed calls from the PCR reads with MiXCR, one row per CDR3 protein. The table lists around 450,000 distinct CDR3 sequences, approximately 41% of them singletons, with roughly 27% in the top ten. The study's findings and limits: About two months after transplant, alpha-beta T cells reportedly came from several hundred expanded graft clones. For some patients, TCRbeta diversity was high at day 60 because of recipient T cells and thymic progenitors that survived. A year had passed since transplant, and T-cell counts and diversity by then came mostly from newly produced T cells.

Note on this clonotype: Its antigen is unknown.

The CDR3 has 13 residues. From germline, CDR1 is SGHDN and CDR2 FVKESK. With 0 bases removed from V and 6 bases from J, the gap between germline ends came to 6 bases. The chain carries TRBV14 and TRBJ2-1; D unresolved. Sequenced here: PBMCs, sampled before TCRalphabeta/CD19-depleted stem cell transplant. This clonotype was sampled from a girl aged 2-10 years with aplastic anemia, due to receive a stem cell transplant. This CDR3 reads CASSQEVFNEQFF. The CDR3 coding sequence is TGTGCCAGCAGCCAAGAGGTATTCAATGAGCAGTTCTTC.